This is a list of T cell receptor beta chains from one sample in a study of T cell responses to AZD1222 COVID-19 vaccine. This table comes from immunoSEQ multiplex PCR, and its TCRdb copy is limited to in-frame clones, with some not included. The sample carries 110,000 or so clones, 88% recorded once. The sample here was peripheral blood, taken on day 0 of AZD1222 vaccination. These receptors originate from an adult in good health. Both conserved end residues are part of each CDR3. A D gene is named only where the DNA matches it firmly. Some rows have no size entry. The others give once, few or many, or a class for an expanded clone.

v_gene	d_gene	abundance	j_gene	CDR3aa
TRBV5-4	.	once	TRBJ1-2	CASSETLPGGYTF
TRBV7-2	TRBD1	.	TRBJ1-2	CASSKRQGLEGYTF
TRBV6-1	.	once	TRBJ1-1	CASREGLLLMNTEAFF
TRBV18	TRBD1	.	TRBJ1-2	CASSPQGAVGYGYTF
TRBV19	.	.	TRBJ1-3	CASSMRDGNTIYF
TRBV9	.	.	TRBJ1-1	CASSPFGAGNTEAFF
TRBV10-3	.	.	TRBJ2-5	CAISVSRLQETQYF
TRBV18	.	once	TRBJ2-3	CASSPGGDTQYF
TRBV7-8	.	.	TRBJ2-1	CASSQAEPINEQFF
TRBV5-1	TRBD1	.	TRBJ1-4	CASTETGGANEKLFF
TRBV7-8	.	.	TRBJ1-3	CASSLGDISEVGNTIYF
TRBV29-1	.	.	TRBJ1-2	CSVVLDLTGLTVPF
TRBV24-1	TRBD1	.	TRBJ1-2	CATSDSGDRRFYGYTF
TRBV5-1	TRBD1	.	TRBJ2-5	CASSLGRWTGDQETQYF
TRBV19	TRBD1	.	TRBJ1-1	CATNDGQGFPEAFF
TRBV4-2	.	.	TRBJ1-5	CASSQDQGSNQPQHF
TRBV6-1	.	.	TRBJ2-1	CASSELALYNEQFF
TRBV9	.	once	TRBJ2-1	CASSGPWGGASEQFF
TRBV9	.	.	TRBJ2-7	CASSVGGRGAHYEQYF
TRBV15	.	few	TRBJ1-2	CATSRDLQSRGYTF
TRBV11-3	.	.	TRBJ2-3	CASSLVIGSARTDTQYF
TRBV19	.	.	TRBJ1-2	CASNRAGADRTSYGYTF
TRBV28	TRBD1	.	TRBJ1-6	CASSLIGQANSPLHF
TRBV5-1	TRBD2	.	TRBJ2-3	CASSPWGSGSGTDTQYF
TRBV5-4	TRBD2	.	TRBJ2-1	CASSKGLAGGPRREQFF
TRBV27	.	.	TRBJ1-2	CASSSGRTYGYTF
TRBV10-3	TRBD1	.	TRBJ1-1	CATTGQGTASSEAFF
TRBV12-5	TRBD2	once	TRBJ2-3	CASGLVKVWTSDGSTDTQYF
TRBV5-1	.	.	TRBJ2-2	CASSTVVAGELFF
TRBV13	.	.	TRBJ1-1	CASSFHSSEAFF
TRBV9	.	.	TRBJ2-7	CASSVGVGGPYEQYF
TRBV30	.	.	TRBJ1-1	CAWSVGTEAFF
TRBV29-1	.	.	TRBJ2-3	CSVERGSSADTQYF
TRBV28	.	.	TRBJ1-2	CASSRQNYGYTF
TRBV7-9	.	.	TRBJ1-4	CASSFNAGGNEKLFF
TRBV19	TRBD1	.	TRBJ1-5	CASTGQGGSNQPQHF
TRBV12-3/TRBV12-4	TRBD2	once	TRBJ2-1	CASRRGGFNEQFF
TRBV27	.	.	TRBJ2-3	CASRHALRAGGTDTQYF
TRBV5-1	.	.	TRBJ2-2	CASRHPDRGFDTGELFF
TRBV19	TRBD1	.	TRBJ1-1	CASSESGTGMNTEAFF
TRBV12-5	.	.	TRBJ1-2	CASGSKGYGYTF
TRBV6-2/TRBV6-3	.	few	TRBJ1-5	CASSYSRGGNQPQHF
TRBV29-1	.	.	TRBJ1-2	CSVDREVLYGYTF
TRBV6-5	TRBD1	.	TRBJ2-3	CASTPGTGRTDTQYF
TRBV5-1	TRBD1	.	TRBJ1-5	CASSLGDSGQPQHF
TRBV19	.	.	TRBJ1-4	CASTSPGSLNEKLFF
TRBV2	TRBD1	.	TRBJ2-5	CASSGDRGHPSQETQYF
TRBV2	.	.	TRBJ2-1	CASSVERLAQYNEQFF
TRBV6-5	.	.	TRBJ1-2	CASSSGRSNYGYTF
TRBV5-6	TRBD2	.	TRBJ2-3	CASSSAHGLAGGHTDTQYF
TRBV6-1	.	.	TRBJ2-3	CASSDLHPSDTQYF
TRBV28	.	.	TRBJ1-6	CASSLGSQPLHF
TRBV7-9	TRBD2	.	TRBJ2-1	CASRPRLQGLAHNEQFF
TRBV9	.	few	TRBJ1-2	CASSAPPAGYTF
TRBV6-9	.	once	TRBJ1-6	CASSSQGHNSPLHF
TRBV5-1	.	.	TRBJ1-5	CASSLAGDSNQPQHF
TRBV24-1	TRBD2	.	TRBJ2-1	CATSDYTSGKGGEQFF
TRBV2	TRBD1	.	TRBJ1-1	CASRSWGQGRTEAFF
TRBV16	.	.	TRBJ1-6	CASSQSGQYNSPLHF
TRBV6-6	.	.	TRBJ2-3	CAGRSSTDTQYF